This T cell receptor (beta chain) was retrieved from a study of early T cells in non-severe SARS-CoV-2 infection. Study at large: The input, bulk RNA from unsorted whole blood, was sequenced, and chains were unpaired.

Individually, cDNA molecules had unique molecular identifiers attached to them. TCRdb recomputed calls from the 5' RACE reads with MiXCR, one row per CDR3 protein. The repertoire includes roughly 64,000 distinct CDR3 sequences, about 10% of them detected once, and 2.9% sits in the top ten. This CDR3 has 13 residues. Deletions cut 0 bases from V and 8 bases from J, with 8 bases between. Germline CDR1 LGHNA, CDR2 YSLEER. This clonotype was counted a few times. The genes are TRBV4-3 and TRBJ2-1; D remains unclear. The source of this sequence is an adult who was a healthcare worker with PCR-confirmed SARS-CoV-2 infection or an uninfected control (not recorded which). Specimen: whole blood, collected at baseline. The CDR3 coding sequence is TGCGCCAGCAGCCAAGATCGGACCTATGAGCAGTTCTTC. Amino acid sequence: CASSQDRTYEQFF.